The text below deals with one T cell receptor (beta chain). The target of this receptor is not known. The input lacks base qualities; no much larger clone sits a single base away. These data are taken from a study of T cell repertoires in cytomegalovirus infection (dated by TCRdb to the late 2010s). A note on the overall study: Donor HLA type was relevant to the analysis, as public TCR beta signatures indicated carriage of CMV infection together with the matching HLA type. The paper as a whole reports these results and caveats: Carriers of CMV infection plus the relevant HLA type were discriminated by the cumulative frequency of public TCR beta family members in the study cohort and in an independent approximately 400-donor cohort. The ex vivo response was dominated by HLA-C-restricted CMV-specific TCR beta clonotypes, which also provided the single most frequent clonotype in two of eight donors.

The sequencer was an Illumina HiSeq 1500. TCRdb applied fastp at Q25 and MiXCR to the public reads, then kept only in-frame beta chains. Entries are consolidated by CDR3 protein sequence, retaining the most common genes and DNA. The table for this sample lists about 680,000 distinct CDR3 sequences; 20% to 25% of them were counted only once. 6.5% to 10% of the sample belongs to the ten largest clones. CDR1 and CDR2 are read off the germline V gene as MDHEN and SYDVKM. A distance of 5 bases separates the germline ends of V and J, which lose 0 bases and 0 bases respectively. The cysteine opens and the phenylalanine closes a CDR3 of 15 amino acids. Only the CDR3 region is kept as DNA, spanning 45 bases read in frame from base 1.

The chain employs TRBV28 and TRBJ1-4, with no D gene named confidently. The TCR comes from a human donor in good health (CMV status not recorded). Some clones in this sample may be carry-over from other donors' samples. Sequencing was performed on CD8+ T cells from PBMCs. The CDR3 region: CASSLWAATNEKLFF. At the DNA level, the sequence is TGTGCCAGCAGTTTATGGGCTGCAACTAATGAAAAACTGTTTTTT.